Presented here are 3 T cell receptor beta chains from one specimen sequenced in a study of read filtering for tumor transcriptome and immune sequencing (dated by TCRdb to 2020 to 2021). Sequencing was performed on an Illumina HiSeq 4000. TCR libraries were built from 400 ng RNA with the Immunoverse kit, using molecular barcoded adaptors covering alpha/delta and beta/gamma chains. Using fastp trimming at Q25 and MiXCR clonotype assembly, TCRdb reanalyzed the public sequencing data and kept in-frame beta chains. CDR3 protein duplicates are merged, each entry listing the most common genes and DNA. The table held for this sample gives about 82 distinct CDR3 sequences. The sample consisted of a population of CD138-negative cells sorted from bone marrow. The cell subset or site label of this sample denotes: bone marrow mononuclear cells depleted of CD138+ plasma/myeloma cells by negative magnetic selection. The origin of the receptors is a donor aged 40 or over with multiple myeloma. This table probably holds off-target reads from a library built for another chain.

This clonotype has more than one count but fewer than ten. The rearrangement links TRBV20-1 to TRBJ1-1; the D gene is possibly TRBD1 (6 bases). The CDR3 is 13 residues long. CDR1 DFQATT and CDR2 SNEGSKA come from the germline V gene (reference sequence). V gave up 5 bases and J gave up 4 bases, with 14 bases separating them. The CDR3 is CSAPQGKSTEAFF. As DNA, the CDR3 is TGCAGTGCTCCGCAGGGGAAGAGCACTGAAGCTTTCTTT.

This clonotype qualifies as hyperexpanded (1% or more). V is TRBV20-1 and J is TRBJ1-5; TRBD1 matches at 7 bases. CDR1 DFQATT and CDR2 SNEGSKA come from the germline V gene (reference sequence). This CDR3 has 13 residues. V was clipped by 8 bases and J by 5 bases; unmatched bases: 9. CDR3: CSSGDSKDQPQHF. The CDR3 nucleotides are TGCAGTTCAGGGGACAGTAAGGATCAGCCCCAGCATTTT.

The rearrangement joins TRBV20-1 to TRBJ2-1, with D possibly being TRBD2 (6 bases). Germline assignment: CDR1 DFQATT and CDR2 SNEGSKA (reference sequence). Trimming took 6 bases from V and 0 from J, leaving 12 bases between them. The CDR3 consists of 14 residues. The CDR3 bases are TGCAGTGCCCCGGGGGAGAGCTCCTACAATGAGCAGTTCTTC. Protein sequence: CSAPGESSYNEQFF.